This is a list of T cell receptor beta chains from one sample in a study of CD8+CD57+ T cells in acquired aplastic anemia. MiXCR, applied by TCRdb to the reads, yields one record per CDR3 protein. The sample shows 150,000 to 200,000 distinct CDR3 sequences, roughly 64% of them seen only once. Sequenced: sorted CD4+, CD8+, or CD8+CD57+ T cells (not recorded which) from PBMCs. The receptors come from a human donor with severe aplastic anemia or a healthy control (not recorded which). Each CDR3 is given with its conserved first and last residue. D genes are given only for firm matches. A clone size is listed for some rows: how often the clone was seen (once, few, many), or a class if it is expanded.

j_call: TRBJ2-3; clone_size: few; v_call: TRBV28; d_call: TRBD2; cdr3_nt: TGTGCCAGCAGGGGACTTAGCGGGGGGGCGGGCACAGATACGCAGTATTTT; cdr3_aa: CASRGLSGGAGTDTQYF
j_call: TRBJ2-7; clone_size: -; v_call: TRBV29-1; d_call: -; cdr3_nt: TGCAGCGTAGGGTACAGTCCTTCCTACGAGCAGTACTTC; cdr3_aa: CSVGYSPSYEQYF
j_call: TRBJ1-3; clone_size: -; v_call: TRBV14; d_call: -; cdr3_nt: TGTGCCAGCAGCGGTCAGGCCTACTCTGGAAACACCATATATTTT; cdr3_aa: CASSGQAYSGNTIYF
j_call: TRBJ2-7; clone_size: -; v_call: TRBV14; d_call: -; cdr3_nt: TGTGCCAGCAGCCAAGGACTTGATGAGCAGTACTTC; cdr3_aa: CASSQGLDEQYF
j_call: TRBJ2-7; clone_size: few; v_call: TRBV5-8; d_call: -; cdr3_nt: TGTGCCAGCAGCCCAATTGAGAGCTCCTACGAGCAGTACTTC; cdr3_aa: CASSPIESSYEQYF
j_call: TRBJ2-5; clone_size: -; v_call: TRBV5-1; d_call: TRBD1; cdr3_nt: TGCGCCAGCAGTCTGGACAGGGTAAAGACCCAGTACTTC; cdr3_aa: CASSLDRVKTQYF
j_call: TRBJ2-3; clone_size: -; v_call: TRBV24-1; d_call: TRBD2; cdr3_nt: TGTGCCGCCACTAGCGGGAGCACGCAGTATTTT; cdr3_aa: CAATSGSTQYF
j_call: TRBJ2-3; clone_size: -; v_call: TRBV29-1; d_call: TRBD2; cdr3_nt: TGCAGCGTTGACTCGCTAGCGGGAGAAGATACGCAGTATTTT; cdr3_aa: CSVDSLAGEDTQYF
j_call: TRBJ1-1; clone_size: -; v_call: TRBV7-9; d_call: TRBD1; cdr3_nt: TGTGCCAGCAGCCATGGACAGGGATCAAACACTGAAGCTTTCTTT; cdr3_aa: CASSHGQGSNTEAFF
j_call: TRBJ2-5; clone_size: many; v_call: TRBV2; d_call: -; cdr3_nt: TGTGCCAGCAGTGAGGGAGCGCCCCAAGAGACCCAGTACTTC; cdr3_aa: CASSEGAPQETQYF
j_call: TRBJ1-6; clone_size: few; v_call: TRBV5-1; d_call: -; cdr3_nt: TGCGCCAGCAGCTTCTTGAGGAATTCACCCCTCCACTTT; cdr3_aa: CASSFLRNSPLHF
j_call: TRBJ1-4; clone_size: -; v_call: TRBV24-1; d_call: TRBD1; cdr3_nt: TGTGCCACCAGTGGCGGACAGGGGGCTTATGATGAAAAACTGTTTTTT; cdr3_aa: CATSGGQGAYDEKLFF
j_call: TRBJ2-7; clone_size: once; v_call: TRBV6-1; d_call: -; cdr3_nt: TGTGCCAGCAGTGACCCGGGACGTCCCTACGAGCAGTACTTC; cdr3_aa: CASSDPGRPYEQYF
j_call: TRBJ2-7; clone_size: -; v_call: TRBV7-3; d_call: -; cdr3_nt: TGCGCCAGCAGCCAAGAGGCAAGGACAGACTCACCCTACGAGCAGTACTTC; cdr3_aa: CASSQEARTDSPYEQYF
j_call: TRBJ2-2; clone_size: few; v_call: TRBV7-9; d_call: -; cdr3_nt: TGTGCCAGCAGCGCCGGGCTGACCGGGGAGCTGTTTTTT; cdr3_aa: CASSAGLTGELFF
j_call: TRBJ1-2; clone_size: -; v_call: TRBV14; d_call: -; cdr3_nt: TGTGCCAGCAGCCCCTATCAGGGAGGCTACACCTTC; cdr3_aa: CASSPYQGGYTF
j_call: TRBJ2-5; clone_size: -; v_call: TRBV7-9; d_call: -; cdr3_nt: TGTGCCAGCACTAGGGGGGGAGCCCAGAAAGAGACCCAGTACTTC; cdr3_aa: CASTRGGAQKETQYF
j_call: TRBJ1-3; clone_size: many; v_call: TRBV19; d_call: -; cdr3_nt: TGTGCCTCCGTCTCGTATGGCGGGGACGGAAACACCATATATTTT; cdr3_aa: CASVSYGGDGNTIYF
j_call: TRBJ1-6; clone_size: few; v_call: TRBV7-3; d_call: -; cdr3_nt: TGTGCCAGTAGCTTAACAGGGTTTAGCTCACCCCTCCACTTT; cdr3_aa: CASSLTGFSSPLHF
j_call: TRBJ2-7; clone_size: -; v_call: TRBV28; d_call: -; cdr3_nt: TGTGCCAGCAGTACGCCTAGAACGGGGAATCTCGAGCAGTACTTC; cdr3_aa: CASSTPRTGNLEQYF
j_call: TRBJ2-7; clone_size: -; v_call: TRBV7-3; d_call: TRBD1; cdr3_nt: TGTGCCAGCAGCGAAACCGGGACAGGGTACGAGCAGTACTTC; cdr3_aa: CASSETGTGYEQYF
j_call: TRBJ2-7; clone_size: -; v_call: TRBV11-3; d_call: -; cdr3_nt: TGTGCCAGCAGCTTACCCCACTACGAGCAGTACTTC; cdr3_aa: CASSLPHYEQYF
j_call: TRBJ1-4; clone_size: -; v_call: TRBV10-2; d_call: -; cdr3_nt: TGCGCCAGCAGTGAGTGGAGCACCACGAGCCGAAAACTGTTTTTT; cdr3_aa: CASSEWSTTSRKLFF
j_call: TRBJ2-6; clone_size: -; v_call: TRBV5-1; d_call: -; cdr3_nt: TGCGCCAGCGGGGAGGCCTCTGGGGCCAACGTCCTGACTTTC; cdr3_aa: CASGEASGANVLTF
j_call: TRBJ2-1; clone_size: -; v_call: TRBV29-1; d_call: -; cdr3_nt: TGCAGCGTTGTGGGGAAACGGGAGCTCCCTGAGCAGTTCTTC; cdr3_aa: CSVVGKRELPEQFF
j_call: TRBJ2-5; clone_size: -; v_call: TRBV7-9; d_call: TRBD1; cdr3_nt: TGTGCCAGCAGCCAGAGGACAGGGACGGAGACCCAGTACTTC; cdr3_aa: CASSQRTGTETQYF
j_call: TRBJ1-2; clone_size: -; v_call: TRBV24-1; d_call: TRBD1; cdr3_nt: TGTGCCACCAGTGATCCTGCACGACAGGGTAGTGGCTACACCTTC; cdr3_aa: CATSDPARQGSGYTF
j_call: TRBJ2-7; clone_size: -; v_call: TRBV14; d_call: TRBD1; cdr3_nt: TGTGCCAGCAGCCGATCCGACAGGGGGGGCTCCGAGCAGTACTTC; cdr3_aa: CASSRSDRGGSEQYF
j_call: TRBJ2-3; clone_size: -; v_call: TRBV20-1; d_call: TRBD2; cdr3_nt: TGCAGTGCTGGGGGACTAGCGGGGACCTCAAGTACGCAGTATTTT; cdr3_aa: CSAGGLAGTSSTQYF
j_call: TRBJ1-5; clone_size: few; v_call: TRBV5-5; d_call: -; cdr3_nt: TGTGCCAGCAGCTTAAGGACAGCCTCTTATAGCAATCAGCCCCAGCATTTT; cdr3_aa: CASSLRTASYSNQPQHF
j_call: TRBJ2-7; clone_size: -; v_call: TRBV7-6; d_call: -; cdr3_nt: TGTGCCAGCAGCTTAGGGGGACGGGGTTACGAGCAGTACTTC; cdr3_aa: CASSLGGRGYEQYF
j_call: TRBJ2-1; clone_size: -; v_call: TRBV19; d_call: -; cdr3_nt: TGTGCCAGTAGTTTCATGTGGGTGCAGTTCTTC; cdr3_aa: CASSFMWVQFF
j_call: TRBJ1-1; clone_size: -; v_call: TRBV10-1; d_call: -; cdr3_nt: TGCGCCAGCAGTGAACCGGGACGCCTGAACACTGAAGCTTTCTTT; cdr3_aa: CASSEPGRLNTEAFF
j_call: TRBJ2-2; clone_size: -; v_call: TRBV10-3; d_call: -; cdr3_nt: TGTGCCATCAGTCCTACAGTGAACACCGGGGAGCTGTTTTTT; cdr3_aa: CAISPTVNTGELFF
j_call: TRBJ2-2; clone_size: -; v_call: TRBV7-9; d_call: -; cdr3_nt: TGTGCCAGCAGCTTAAATGACTGGACCGGGGAGCTGTTTTTT; cdr3_aa: CASSLNDWTGELFF
j_call: TRBJ2-3; clone_size: once; v_call: TRBV19; d_call: -; cdr3_nt: TGTGCCAGTAGTATCGACGGTCGCACAGATACGCAGTATTTT; cdr3_aa: CASSIDGRTDTQYF
j_call: TRBJ2-2; clone_size: few; v_call: TRBV3-1; d_call: -; cdr3_nt: TGTGCCAGCAGCCAAGCTACTCGCACCGGGGAGCTGTTTTTT; cdr3_aa: CASSQATRTGELFF
j_call: TRBJ2-5; clone_size: -; v_call: TRBV19; d_call: -; cdr3_nt: TGTGCCAGTACCCGTTTTCTGGGAGAGACCCAGTACTTC; cdr3_aa: CASTRFLGETQYF
j_call: TRBJ2-7; clone_size: -; v_call: TRBV5-1; d_call: -; cdr3_nt: TGTGCCAGCAGCTTTGGAGGGGCTGGCGAGCAGTACTTC; cdr3_aa: CASSFGGAGEQYF
j_call: TRBJ2-1; clone_size: -; v_call: TRBV6-5; d_call: -; cdr3_nt: TGTGCCAGTTCCTTTGCCAGCTACAATGAGCAGTTCTTC; cdr3_aa: CASSFASYNEQFF
j_call: TRBJ1-4; clone_size: few; v_call: TRBV7-3; d_call: -; cdr3_nt: TGTGCCAGCAGCCTGACAGGAGCAACTAATGAAAAACTGTTTTTT; cdr3_aa: CASSLTGATNEKLFF
j_call: TRBJ1-5; clone_size: few; v_call: TRBV2; d_call: -; cdr3_nt: TGTGCCAGCCGGACGGCACTTAGCAATCAGCCCCAGCATTTT; cdr3_aa: CASRTALSNQPQHF
j_call: TRBJ2-7; clone_size: -; v_call: TRBV6-5; d_call: -; cdr3_nt: TGTGCCATCAGCGGGGCGTCAGGGGGCAGCTACGAGCAGTACTTC; cdr3_aa: CAISGASGGSYEQYF
j_call: TRBJ1-5; clone_size: many; v_call: TRBV27; d_call: -; cdr3_nt: TGTGCCAGCAGTTCCATATTGGGGGATCAGCCCCAGCATTTT; cdr3_aa: CASSSILGDQPQHF
j_call: TRBJ1-6; clone_size: many; v_call: TRBV19; d_call: -; cdr3_nt: TGTGCCAGTAGTATAGACACCAGGTGGAGCTCCTATAATTCACCCCTCCACTTT; cdr3_aa: CASSIDTRWSSYNSPLHF
j_call: TRBJ2-7; clone_size: -; v_call: TRBV20-1; d_call: TRBD2; cdr3_nt: TGCAGTGCTCGAACCCTAGCGGGGGGAAACGAGCAGTACTTC; cdr3_aa: CSARTLAGGNEQYF
j_call: TRBJ2-7; clone_size: many; v_call: TRBV6-2/TRBV6-3; d_call: TRBD1; cdr3_nt: TGTGCCAGCAGCCTGGGACAGATCCTCTACGAGCAGTACTTC; cdr3_aa: CASSLGQILYEQYF
j_call: TRBJ2-5; clone_size: -; v_call: TRBV5-1; d_call: -; cdr3_nt: TGCGCCTCCAAGGAGAGAGGTAGCGAGCTGGAGACCCAGTACTTC; cdr3_aa: CASKERGSELETQYF
j_call: TRBJ2-3; clone_size: many; v_call: TRBV12-3/TRBV12-4; d_call: -; cdr3_nt: TGTGCCAGCAGTTCCTTAGCGGAGACTTACACAGATACGCAGTATTTT; cdr3_aa: CASSSLAETYTDTQYF
j_call: TRBJ2-5; clone_size: -; v_call: TRBV7-3; d_call: -; cdr3_nt: TGTGCCAGCAGCGACGGAGGTCGAGAGACCCAGTACTTC; cdr3_aa: CASSDGGRETQYF
j_call: TRBJ2-2; clone_size: many; v_call: TRBV2; d_call: -; cdr3_nt: TGTGCCAGCCTGGGAGACAGAGACACCGGGGAGCTGTTTTTT; cdr3_aa: CASLGDRDTGELFF
j_call: TRBJ2-7; clone_size: -; v_call: TRBV7-6; d_call: -; cdr3_nt: TGTGCCAGCAGCCTTACTCCAATGTACGCGGGGACGATCTCCTACGAGCAGTACTTC; cdr3_aa: CASSLTPMYAGTISYEQYF
j_call: TRBJ2-1; clone_size: -; v_call: TRBV2; d_call: TRBD1; cdr3_nt: TGTGCCAGCAATCCGGGACAGAGCAATGAGCAGTTCTTC; cdr3_aa: CASNPGQSNEQFF
j_call: TRBJ1-1; clone_size: -; v_call: TRBV6-1; d_call: -; cdr3_nt: TGTGCCATCGGTCCCGGGACCCACACTGAAGCTTTCTTT; cdr3_aa: CAIGPGTHTEAFF
j_call: TRBJ2-3; clone_size: -; v_call: TRBV7-3; d_call: TRBD2; cdr3_nt: TGTGCCAGCGCCGGACTAGCGGACACAGATACGCAGTATTTT; cdr3_aa: CASAGLADTDTQYF
j_call: TRBJ1-1; clone_size: -; v_call: TRBV5-6; d_call: TRBD1; cdr3_nt: TGTGCCAGCAGCTTTACAGGGGTGGACACTGAAGCTTTCTTT; cdr3_aa: CASSFTGVDTEAFF
j_call: TRBJ1-5; clone_size: -; v_call: TRBV10-1; d_call: -; cdr3_nt: TGTGCCAGCAGCCAAGGGACGGTTAATCAGCCCCAGCATTTT; cdr3_aa: CASSQGTVNQPQHF
j_call: TRBJ2-7; clone_size: -; v_call: TRBV12-3/TRBV12-4; d_call: -; cdr3_nt: TGTGCCAGCAGTGAACAGGATTTCTCCTACGAGCAGTACTTC; cdr3_aa: CASSEQDFSYEQYF
j_call: TRBJ1-6; clone_size: few; v_call: TRBV20-1; d_call: TRBD1; cdr3_nt: TGCAGTGCTAGAGTCGGGACAGCTTATACACCCCTCCACTTT; cdr3_aa: CSARVGTAYTPLHF
j_call: TRBJ2-3; clone_size: -; v_call: TRBV7-9; d_call: -; cdr3_nt: TGTGCCAGCAGCTTAACGAGGTCGCAGAACACAGATACGCAGTATTTT; cdr3_aa: CASSLTRSQNTDTQYF